This TCR beta chain was sequenced during a study of Tregs in tolerant kidney transplant recipients. This CDR3 is built from 13 residues. Germline assignment: CDR1 KGHSH and CDR2 LQKENI. Losses at the gene ends were 4 bases for V and 7 bases for J; bases not matched to a gene: 7. The data were produced by immunoSEQ multiplex PCR, yet TCRdb's version contains in-frame clones alone and is incomplete. The table records about 68,000 clones, 65% to 85% of them present only once. The clonotype originates from a human donor in good health. The chain recombines TRBV18 with TRBJ2-7, with 7 nucleotides matching TRBD2. The sample consisted of CD4+ T cells from blood. Here the CDR3 DNA reads TGTGCCAGCTCACTAGCCCGGGGGGAAGAGCAGTACTTC. Translating it yields CASSLARGEEQYF.